One T cell receptor (beta chain) is described in this entry. Per the original data handling: Reference gene primer amplification yielded estimated nucleated cell counts. Assay: immunoSEQ multiplex PCR; the TCRdb copy retains only in-frame clones and omits some. Clone size and V and J calls were adopted from that table, with D and trimming inferred from the DNA. The sample yields about 210,000 clones, approximately 90% seen once. The data were obtained in a study of blood T cell repertoires in COVID-19. Study details: Material from acute and convalescent COVID-19 was sourced from the United States, Italy and Spain. In each case, the material was cDNA or gDNA derived from T cells, B-cell-depleted T cells, or PBMCs.

Trimming stripped 4 bases from V and 4 bases from J, with 8 bases between. There are 13 residues in the CDR3. Germline-derived CDR1 and CDR2 are SGHDT and YYEEEE. The sample consisted of peripheral blood. The chain carries TRBV5-6 and TRBJ2-2, with D possibly TRBD2 on 5 matching bases. The sequence derives from a man aged 55 to 69 who had recovered from COVID-19. CDR3 bases: TGTGCCAGCAGCGCTGGAGGCACCGGGGAGCTGTTTTTT. The encoded protein is CASSAGGTGELFF. Supplemented by reference TRBV5-6 and TRBJ2-2, the full variable domain reads DAGVTQSPTHLIKTRGQQVTLRCSPKSGHDTVSWYQQALGQGPQFIFQYYEEEERQRGNFPDRFSGHQFPNYSSELNVNALLLGDSALYLCASSAGGTGELFFGEGSRLTVL.